These 23 T cell receptor beta chains share one sample of origin, sequenced in a study of Graves' ophthalmopathy and Graves' hyperthyroidism. The study amplified TCR beta CDR3 regions using RNA transcripts. The workflow started with a first-round RT-PCR run with HTBI primers and then moved on to a second-round multiplex PCR. In TCRdb, the multiplex PCR reads were re-called with MiXCR into one record per CDR3 protein. In the table there are 500,000 to 700,000 distinct CDR3 sequences, just under 40% of which are singletons. The source material was peripheral blood or thyroid tissue (not recorded which). The receptors here all came from an adult man with Graves' hyperthyroidism.

The chain couples TRBV11-2 to TRBJ1-5; D is perhaps TRBD1 (5 bases). Germline CDR1 reads SGHAT; CDR2 reads FQNNGV. Trimming stripped 6 bases from V and 5 bases from J, with 23 bases between. This CDR3 is 17 amino acids long. The CDR3 region has the DNA TGTGCCAGCAGTGAACGGGGCGGGGAAATTGGGGATCAGCCCCAGCATTTT. Translating gives CASSERGGEIGDQPQHF.

The table lists this clonotype with many counts. The V and J genes are TRBV29-1 and TRBJ2-7, with unresolved D. The CDR3 spans 14 residues. Germline CDR1 reads SQVTM; CDR2 reads ANQGSEA. V dropped 4 bases and J dropped 0 bases, with 13 bases sitting between them. CDR3 sequence reads: CSVVPSASSYEQYF. CDR3 nucleotides: TGCAGCGTTGTTCCCAGCGCGAGCTCCTACGAGCAGTACTTC.

In the case of this clonotype: Relative to the germline gene, one junction end is altered; a read error may explain this. The CDR3 sequence is CASSEAGGYAF. CDR3 coding DNA: TGTGCCAGCAGTGAAGCGGGGGGCTACGCCTTC. The chain combines TRBV2 with TRBJ1-2; tentative D call: TRBD1 (6 bases). Germline V gene lookup returns CDR1 SNHLY and CDR2 FYNNEI. CDR3 length: 11 amino acids.

V gene TRBV12-3 or TRBV12-4 combines with J gene TRBJ2-5, with unresolved D. V dropped 5 bases and J dropped 3 bases, with 10 bases sitting between them. This CDR3 contains 13 residues. The CDR3 reads CASSDSRKETQYF. The CDR3 nucleotides read TGTGCCAGCAGTGATTCCCGTAAAGAGACCCAGTACTTC.

The chain links TRBV5-6 to TRBJ1-2; D gene uncertain. This CDR3 has 12 amino acids. The V gene lost 4 bases and the J gene lost 7 bases, with 11 bases spanning the gap. From germline, CDR1 is SGHDT and CDR2 YYEEEE. Here the CDR3 reads CASSLGKGGYTF. DNA for the CDR3: TGTGCCAGCAGCCTGGGGAAGGGTGGCTACACCTTC.

The chain recombines TRBV25-1 with TRBJ2-7; D might be TRBD2 (7 bases). V lost 3 bases and J 2 bases, leaving 14 bases between the germline ends. Germline V gives CDR1 MGHDK, CDR2 SYGVNS. This CDR3 contains 15 residues. In nucleotides, the CDR3 is TGTGCCAGCAGTGATCCGGGGGGCGCGACCTACGAGCAGTACTTC. Translation gives CASSDPGGATYEQYF.

The chain combines TRBV25-1 with TRBJ2-3; D perhaps matches TRBD2 (5 bases). V was clipped by 6 bases and J by 4 bases, with 17 bases between them. The germline V gene has CDR1 MGHDK and CDR2 SYGVNS. This CDR3 region has 15 residues. CDR3 region: CASSQEVASPDTQYF. The CDR3 DNA is TGTGCCAGCAGCCAAGAAGTGGCTAGCCCAGATACGCAGTATTTT.

This clonotype was found many times. The genes are TRBV4-2 and TRBJ1-1, with D perhaps TRBD1 (5 bases). Trimming left V 1 base short and J 10 bases short, with 19 bases between. Per the germline V gene, CDR1 is LGHNA and CDR2 is YNFKEQ. There are 15 residues in the CDR3. The CDR3 here is CASSQGLGTGVGAFF. CDR3 coding DNA: TGTGCCAGCAGCCAAGGTCTGGGGACGGGAGTTGGAGCTTTCTTT.

The CDR3 DNA reads TGCAGTGGTTCCAGGCTAGCGGGATTCGGCAGTGAGCAGTTCTTC. This encodes CSGSRLAGFGSEQFF. The chain recombines TRBV20-1 with TRBJ2-5; TRBD2 matches 9 bases. Matching the DNA end better, TRBJ2-1 makes the J call doubtful. The V gene's germline CDR1 is DFQATT and CDR2 SNEGSKA (reference sequence). The CDR3 contains 15 residues.

This clonotype was observed a single time. Being one base from a much bigger clone, this may be a read error. The rearrangement uses TRBV3-1 and TRBJ1-1, with D possibly TRBD1 on 6 matching bases. This CDR3 comprises 14 residues. Germline V lookup: CDR1 LGHDT, CDR2 YNNKEL (reference sequence). CDR3 bases: TGTACCAGCAGCCCCCAGGACAGATTCGAGGGAGCTTTCTTT. Translated, it gives CTSSPQDRFEGAFF.

In its sample, this clonotype was seen many times. A much larger clone lies a single base off, so this may be a read error. CDR3 sequence: CASSDNSGANVLTF. CDR3 nucleotide sequence: TGTGCCAGCAGTGACAACTCTGGGGCCAACGTCCTGACTTTC. The rearrangement uses TRBV2 and TRBJ2-6, with D unresolved. The length of the CDR3 is 14 residues. Germline assignment: CDR1 SNHLY and CDR2 FYNNEI. The V gene lost 3 bases and the J gene lost 0 bases, with 3 bases spanning the gap. Using reference TRBV2 and TRBJ2-6 for the parts outside the CDR3, the full variable domain is EPEVTQTPSHQVTQMGQEVILRCVPISNHLYFYWYRQILGQKVEFLVSFYNNEISEKSEIFDDQFSVERPDGSNFTLKIRSTKLEDSAMYFCASSDNSGANVLTFGAGSRLTVL.

The J gene is TRBJ1-5, the V gene TRBV20-1; D is possibly TRBD1 (5 bases). Germline V gives CDR1 DFQATT, CDR2 SNEGSKA (reference sequence). This CDR3 contains 16 residues. The ends were cut back, 3 bases at V and 0 bases at J, with 15 bases in the middle. The CDR3 nucleotides are TGCAGTGCTAGGCCTGGGGGTCTATTTAGCAATCAGCCCCAGCATTTT. Protein: CSARPGGLFSNQPQHF.

Concerning this clonotype itself: This may arise from a read error, as a much more abundant clone is one base away. V is TRBV11-2 and J is TRBJ1-3; D not resolved. Germline-derived CDR1 and CDR2 are SGHAT and FQNNGV. The CDR3 is 15 amino acids. CDR3 nucleotides: TGTGCCAGCAGCTTAGACTCTCGCTCTGGAAACATCATATATTTT. It codes for CASSLDSRSGNIIYF.

This clonotype occurred many times. The chain uses TRBV12-3 or TRBV12-4 and TRBJ1-1; 8 positions match TRBD1. Trimming removed 6 bases from V and 5 bases from J; junction bases left unmatched: 2. The CDR3 length is 12 residues. CDR3 sequence reads: CASSTGGTEAFF. CDR3 bases: TGTGCCAGCAGCACAGGGGGAACTGAAGCTTTCTTT.

A remark on this clonotype: A much larger clonotype is one base distant, so this may be a read error. The V and J genes are TRBV2 and TRBJ2-5; a possible D gene is TRBD2 (6 bases). The germline V gene encodes CDR1 SNHLY and CDR2 FYNNEI. V lost 3 bases, J lost 4 bases, and 27 bases lay in between. The CDR3 runs 19 residues. CDR3 protein: CASSDSLFSGREARETQYF. CDR3 in DNA: TGTGCCAGCAGTGATAGTCTGTTTTCGGGCAGGGAGGCCCGAGAGACCCAGTACTTC. Drawing the rest from reference TRBV2 and TRBJ2-5, the complete variable domain is EPEVTQTPSHQVTQMGQEVILRCVPISNHLYFYWYRQILGQKVEFLVSFYNNEISEKSEIFDDQFSVERPDGSNFTLKIRSTKLEDSAMYFCASSDSLFSGREARETQYFGPGTRLLVL.

This clonotype was counted ten times or more. The CDR3 bases are TGTGCCAGTAGTACCGGTTTCCCAGGGAGGAAAGGGGATGGCTACACCTTC. Its protein is CASSTGFPGRKGDGYTF. The V and J genes are TRBV19 and TRBJ1-2; D perhaps matches TRBD1 (5 bases). V was cut by 4 bases and J by 6 bases, with 24 bases left in between. The CDR3 covers 17 residues. Germline values: CDR1 LNHDA, CDR2 SQIVND (reference sequence).

This clonotype was detected many times. This sequence joins TRBV15 and TRBJ1-1; D is unresolved. With 6 bases removed from V and 0 bases from J, the gap between germline ends came to 11 bases. The CDR3 has 14 residues. CDR1 LNHNV and CDR2 YYDKDF come from the germline V gene (reference sequence). The CDR3: CATSRRTVNTEAFF. For the CDR3, the DNA is TGTGCCACCAGTCGTCGGACGGTGAACACTGAAGCTTTCTTT.

Ten or more counts support this clonotype. The rearrangement links TRBV7-2 to TRBJ1-3, with D uncertain. Germline V gene sequence: CDR1 SGHTA, CDR2 FQGNSA. There are 14 residues in the CDR3. The germline V and J ends were trimmed by 2 bases and 2 bases, with 7 bases remaining between them. The CDR3 sequence is CASSLNPAGNTIYF. The CDR3 DNA reads TGTGCCAGCAGCTTAAATCCCGCTGGAAACACCATATATTTT.

About this clonotype itself: One end of the junction is discordant with germline, which a read error may explain. The chain has TRBV12-3 or TRBV12-4 and TRBJ2-5; no definite D call. The CDR3 is made up of 15 amino acids. CDR3 nucleotides: TGTGCCAGCAGTGAAGGTGCAGAGTATCAAGGGACCCAGTACTTC. Amino acids: CASSEGAEYQGTQYF.

Concerning this clonotype itself: This may be a read error: a much more frequent sequence differs by one nucleotide. This chain links TRBV7-9 with TRBJ2-6; 8 positions agree with TRBD1. The ends lost 5 bases at V and 0 bases at J; junction bases unmatched: 12. There are 19 residues in the CDR3. Germline CDR1 and CDR2: SEHNR and FQNEAQ (reference sequence). CDR3 sequence: CASSNTGRGHRSGANVLTF. The CDR3 bases are TGTGCCAGCAGCAACACCGGCAGGGGGCATCGCTCTGGGGCCAACGTCCTGACTTTC.

The rearrangement links TRBV19 to TRBJ1-2; D ambiguous. Per germline, CDR1 LNHDA and CDR2 SQIVND (reference sequence). V dropped 4 bases and J dropped 12 bases, with 15 bases sitting between them. This CDR3 is 12 amino acids long. As DNA, the CDR3 is TGTGCCAGTAGTAAACGACTAGCGGGTAACACCTTC. The encoded protein is CASSKRLAGNTF.

This chain connects TRBV4-1 to TRBJ1-3, with D possibly matching TRBD1 (6 bases). The CDR3 length is 17 residues. V was cut by 3 bases and J by 4 bases, with 19 bases left in between. Germline CDR1 reads MGHRA; CDR2 reads YSYEKL. Written as DNA, the CDR3 is TGCGCCAGCAGCCAGGGCTACTCAGGGGCGCGAGGAAACACCATATATTTT. Translated: CASSQGYSGARGNTIYF.

The rearrangement uses TRBV7-9 and TRBJ2-3; the match to TRBD2 covers 8 bases. The CDR3 consists of 15 residues. Trimming took 5 bases from V and 1 from J; bases not matched to a gene: 5. Germline CDR1 reads SEHNR; CDR2 reads FQNEAQ (reference sequence). The CDR3 region is CASSLTSARTDTQYF. DNA of the CDR3: TGTGCCAGCAGCCTGACTAGCGCTCGCACAGATACGCAGTATTTT.